This TCR beta chain was identified in a study of memory CD4+ T cells and cytomegalovirus serostatus. Study-wide findings and caveats: CD4+ memory repertoires contained about 40% of the roughly 160 reported CMV TCRbeta sequences.

Sequencing used immunoSEQ multiplex PCR; TCRdb keeps in-frame clones, though not all of them. The table includes about 50,000 clones, around 82% detected once. This CDR3 is 14 amino acids long. The V segment lost 0 bases and the J segment 4 bases; nucleotides outside the gene matches: 1. The germline CDR1 and CDR2 sequences are LNHNV and YYDKDF (reference sequence). The sort gate was single viable CD3+CD4+CD8-CD45RO+ cells for memory CD4+ T cells. Donors' CMV status reflects serum IgG against pp150, pp28, p38, p52. As to this clone: Its target is unknown.

The V gene is TRBV15, the J gene TRBJ2-5, with TRBD1 identical over 8 bases. Sequencing was carried out using memory CD4+ T cells from blood. The TCR originated in an adult in good health and CMV-seronegative. The DNA of the CDR3 is TGTGCCACCAGCAGAGACAGGGGGCGAGAGACCCAGTACTTC. This translates into CATSRDRGRETQYF.